This T cell receptor (beta chain) is drawn from a study of CD4 and CD8 cells across lung adenocarcinoma regions. Samples came from patients with localized non-small cell lung adenocarcinoma. This CDR3 contains 15 residues. Per the germline V gene, CDR1 is MRHNA and CDR2 is SNTAGT. Trimming took off 4 bases at V and 0 bases at J, with 10 bases between the two ends. TCRdb reanalysed the PCR reads using MiXCR and keeps one entry per CDR3 protein. This sample yields under 20,000 distinct CDR3 sequences, of which roughly half are seen a single time; about 54% belongs to the top ten. The V and J genes are TRBV6-4 and TRBJ2-1, with no clear D. The sequencing input was CD8+ T cells from the center of a lung tumor. The TCR was taken from a female donor with lung adenocarcinoma. The CD4 and CD8 labels of this study may be unreliable. CDR3: CASSVYANSYNEQFF. In nucleotides, the CDR3 is TGTGCCAGCAGTGTCTACGCCAACTCCTACAATGAGCAGTTCTTC.